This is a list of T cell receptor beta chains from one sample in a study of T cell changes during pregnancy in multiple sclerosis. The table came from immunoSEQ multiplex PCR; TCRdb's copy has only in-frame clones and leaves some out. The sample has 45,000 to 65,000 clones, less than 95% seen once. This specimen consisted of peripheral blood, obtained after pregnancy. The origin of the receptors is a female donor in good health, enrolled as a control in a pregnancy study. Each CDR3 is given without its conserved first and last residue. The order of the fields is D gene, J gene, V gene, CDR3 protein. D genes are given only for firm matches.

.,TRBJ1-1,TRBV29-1,SLLRAPPNTEAF
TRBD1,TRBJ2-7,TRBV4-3,ASSQDLRDRDEQY
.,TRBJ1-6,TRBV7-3,ASSLNPGGVNSPLH
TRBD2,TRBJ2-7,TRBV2,ASIQKGKTLGGEQY
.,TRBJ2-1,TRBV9,ASSETNNEQF
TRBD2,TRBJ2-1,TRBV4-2,ASSQFQNSGNEQF
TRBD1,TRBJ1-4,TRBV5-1,ASSFLGQGALEKLF
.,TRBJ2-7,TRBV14,ASSQDSYYDPGTYEQY
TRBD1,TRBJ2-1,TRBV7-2,ASSPGTGINEQF
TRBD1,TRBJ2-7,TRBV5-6,ASSPGQGHYEQY
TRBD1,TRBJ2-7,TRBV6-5,ASSFDRGGNEQY
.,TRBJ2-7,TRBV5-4,ASSLVPSSLLDEQY
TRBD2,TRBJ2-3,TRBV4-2,ASSQDPIAGGTYTQY
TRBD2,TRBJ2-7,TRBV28,ASSPALRPTSDEQY
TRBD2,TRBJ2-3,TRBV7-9,ASSTPLAASTDTQY
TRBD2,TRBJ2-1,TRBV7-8,ASSFSGRAVNEQF
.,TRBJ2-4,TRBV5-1,ASSLGGDSTWLGNIQY
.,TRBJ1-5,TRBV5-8,ASSFRENQPQH
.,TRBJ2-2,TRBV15,AASLANTGELF
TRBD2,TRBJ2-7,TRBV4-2,ASSQELAGPSYEQY
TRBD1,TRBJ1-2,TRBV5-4,ASSLGSPRGHYGYT
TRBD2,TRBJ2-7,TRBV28,ASRLAGGPSYEQY
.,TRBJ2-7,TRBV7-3,ASSLDGGLAYEQY
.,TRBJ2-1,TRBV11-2,ASSLVGAAYTSYNEQF
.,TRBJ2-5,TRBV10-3,AISPTGEQETQY
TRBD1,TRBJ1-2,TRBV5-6,ASSLGSTGVT
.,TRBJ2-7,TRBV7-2,ASSLETRGTYEQY
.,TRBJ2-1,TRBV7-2,ASSLWGTGYNEQF
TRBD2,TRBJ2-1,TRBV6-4,ASSDSGAGGPGNEQF
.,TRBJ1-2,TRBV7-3,ASSLQPGYGYT
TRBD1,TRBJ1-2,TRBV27,ASSFDRDLNYGYT
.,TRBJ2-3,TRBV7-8,ASSRDSRGTDTQY
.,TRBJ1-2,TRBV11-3,ASSPLEGSGYT
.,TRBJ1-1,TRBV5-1,ASSLGGQGTEAF
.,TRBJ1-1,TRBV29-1,SVRGGGTEAF
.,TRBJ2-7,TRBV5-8,ASVRQDGRYEQY
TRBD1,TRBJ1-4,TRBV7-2,ASSPRQGREKLF
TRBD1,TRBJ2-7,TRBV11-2,ASSFSGTERGEQY
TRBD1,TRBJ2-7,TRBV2,ASRDRERSYEQY
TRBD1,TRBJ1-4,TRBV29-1,SVGPGQGEGATNEKLF
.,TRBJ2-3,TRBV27,ASSLRGIKSDTQY
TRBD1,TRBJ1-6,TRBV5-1,ASSLLSGGNSPLH
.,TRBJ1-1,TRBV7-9,ASSLTGGTEAF
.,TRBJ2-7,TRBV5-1,ASSLAGLYEQY
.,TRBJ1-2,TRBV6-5,ASYADGYT
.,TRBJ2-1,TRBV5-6,ASSPQARPEQF
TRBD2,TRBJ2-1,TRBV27,ASSLSGRGYNEQF
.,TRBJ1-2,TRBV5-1,ASPPRTSLYGYT
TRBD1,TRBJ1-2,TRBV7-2,ASSQTGNYGYT
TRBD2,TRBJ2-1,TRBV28,ASSYRGGAGGRREQF
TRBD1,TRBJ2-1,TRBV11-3,ASSFGDRRSNEQF
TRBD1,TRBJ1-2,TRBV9,ASSVGPSGQGIGYT
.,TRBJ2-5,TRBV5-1,ASSFSARERETQY
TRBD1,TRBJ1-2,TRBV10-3,AIATGTGANYGYT
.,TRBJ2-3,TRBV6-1,ASSEAVARGARTDTQY
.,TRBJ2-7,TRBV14,ASSQVTQTYEQY
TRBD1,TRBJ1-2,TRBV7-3,ASSPSGQGGYGYT
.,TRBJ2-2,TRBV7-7,ASSPSWGDGELF